Listed below are T cell receptor beta chains from one sample, sequenced in a study of T-cell reconstitution after alpha-beta-depleted transplantation in children. Using its own MiXCR run on the PCR reads, TCRdb lists one record per CDR3 protein. This table has 150,000 to 200,000 distinct CDR3 sequences, more than 14% appearing once. The sample was PBMCs from the stem cell graft donor, taken from the stem cell graft. The source of these receptors is a human donor who donated a stem cell graft to a child with acute lymphoblastic leukemia. Both conserved end residues are part of each CDR3. The D gene is left open where the match is weak. The listing skips clone size in some rows; elsewhere it reads once, few, many or a size class.

>NA|TRBV5-1|TRBJ1-1|many
CASSLRPEMNTEAFF
TGCGCCAGCAGCTTGCGTCCAGAAATGAACACTGAAGCTTTCTTT
>NA|TRBV5-1|TRBJ2-7|many
CASSLNPTSGEQYF
TGCGCCAGCAGCTTGAACCCAACTTCGGGGGAGCAGTACTTC
>NA|TRBV5-1|TRBJ2-3|NA
CASSLQPTSTDTQYF
TGCGCCAGCAGCTTGCAGCCGACGAGCACAGATACGCAGTATTTT
>NA|TRBV5-6|TRBJ1-1|NA
CASSPDTRNTEAFF
TGTGCCAGCAGCCCAGACACAAGGAACACTGAAGCTTTCTTT
>TRBD2|TRBV6-1|TRBJ2-7|many
CASREKAGGRDEQYF
TGTGCCAGCAGAGAAAAAGCGGGAGGGAGGGACGAGCAGTACTTC
>TRBD1|TRBV12-3/TRBV12-4|TRBJ1-2|many
CASSSTGSDGYTF
TGTGCCAGCAGTTCGACAGGGTCGGATGGCTACACCTTC
>NA|TRBV18|TRBJ1-2|few
CASSPRTTEGYTF
TGTGCCAGCTCACCACGCACGACGGAAGGCTACACCTTC
>NA|TRBV6-2/TRBV6-3|TRBJ2-2|NA
CASSSLPTGELFF
TGTGCCAGCAGTTCCCTCCCCACCGGGGAGCTGTTTTTT
>NA|TRBV10-3|TRBJ2-7|many
CAISEQSYEQYF
TGTGCCATCAGTGAGCAGAGCTACGAGCAGTACTTC
>TRBD1|TRBV5-1|TRBJ2-7|few
CASSPPKGAEVGKTYEQYF
TGCGCCAGCAGCCCTCCTAAGGGGGCTGAGGTCGGCAAAACATACGAGCAGTACTTC